A single sample is the source of the 18 T cell receptor beta chains below, sequenced in a study of T cell responses to AZD1222 COVID-19 vaccine. Using immunoSEQ multiplex PCR, the repertoire was profiled, and TCRdb retains in-frame clones only, with some absent. The data show about 130,000 clones, roughly 87% seen once. The sequencing here drew on peripheral blood, taken on day 0 of AZD1222 vaccination. The receptors were gathered from an adult in good health.

The CDR3 DNA is TGTGCCAGCAGTGAAGCGCTAGGGCCTGGGGCCAACGTCCTGACTTTC. Translating it yields CASSEALGPGANVLTF. The rearrangement uses TRBV6-1 and TRBJ2-6; the D is unclear. The CDR3 length is 16 residues. Germline V lookup: CDR1 MNHNS, CDR2 SASEGT. The V end was cut by 0 bases, the J end by 2 bases, with 8 bases between.

This sequence joins TRBV5-6 and TRBJ1-1; 8 bases map to TRBD1. The CDR3 runs 16 residues. The junction had 7 bases not matched to a gene; V was cut back by 3 bases and J by 0 bases. CDR1 SGHDT and CDR2 YYEEEE come from the germline V gene. The CDR3 protein is CASSSDRGWMNTEAFF. CDR3 DNA sequence: TGTGCCAGCAGCTCCGACAGGGGATGGATGAACACTGAAGCTTTCTTT.

The chain combines TRBV4-1 with TRBJ1-2, with no clear D. The CDR3 is made up of 15 amino acids. V lost 2 bases and J 8 bases, leaving 18 bases between the germline ends. CDR1 and CDR2 from the germline V gene are MGHRA and YSYEKL. CDR3 residues: CASSQMGREKEGYTF. The CDR3 DNA reads as TGCGCCAGCAGCCAAATGGGGAGGGAAAAGGAGGGCTACACCTTC.

The chain uses TRBV19 and TRBJ1-1, with D unclear. V was clipped by 7 bases and J by 2 bases, with 11 bases between them. Germline CDR1 is LNHDA and CDR2 is SQIVND (reference sequence). This CDR3 has 13 amino acids. The CDR3 is CASIKSVNTEAFF. Here the CDR3 DNA reads TGTGCCAGTATAAAGAGTGTTAACACTGAAGCTTTCTTT.

The rearrangement joins TRBV6-1 to TRBJ2-7; 9 nucleotides align to TRBD1. Germline lookup yields CDR1 MNHNS and CDR2 SASEGT. J lost 4 bases, V lost 2 bases, and 6 bases had no gene match. CDR3 size: 15 residues. This chain's CDR3 is CASSETGGGLYEQYF. The CDR3 nucleotides read TGTGCCAGCAGTGAAACAGGGGGCGGACTATACGAGCAGTACTTC.

The chain employs TRBV4-3 and TRBJ2-6; 9 bases match TRBD2. V gave up 1 base and J gave up 0 bases; unmatched junction bases: 1. The germline CDR1 and CDR2 sequences are LGHNA and YSLEER. The CDR3 has 17 amino acids. CDR3 region: CASSQVAGVSGANVLTF. CDR3 in DNA: TGCGCCAGCAGCCAAGTAGCGGGAGTCTCTGGGGCCAACGTCCTGACTTTC.

The chain uses TRBV19 and TRBJ1-4; 7 bases fit TRBD1. Losses at the gene ends were 7 bases for V and 6 bases for J; bases not matched to a gene: 11. CDR3 length equals 15 residues. Germline V gene lookup returns CDR1 LNHDA and CDR2 SQIVND (reference sequence). Written as DNA, the CDR3 is TGTGCCAGTAATCAGGGCACAGGGGAGGATGAAAAACTGTTTTTT. It codes for CASNQGTGEDEKLFF.

J is TRBJ2-7 and V is TRBV2; 7 bases line up with TRBD1. The CDR3 is 14 amino acids. V trimming: 4 bases; J trimming: 3 bases; junction bases outside the gene matches: 6. Per germline, CDR1 SNHLY and CDR2 FYNNEI. The CDR3 loop reads CASSVRPGGYEQYF. The CDR3 bases are TGTGCCAGCAGTGTACGGCCAGGGGGCTACGAGCAGTACTTC.

The rearrangement joins TRBV7-2 to TRBJ2-3; 7 nucleotides match TRBD1. Unmatched junction bases numbered 4, after V lost 2 bases and J lost 11 bases. The CDR3 is made up of 12 amino acids. The germline gives CDR1 SGHTA, CDR2 FQGNSA. This CDR3 is CASSLTGQRQYF. The CDR3 DNA follows: TGTGCCAGCAGCTTAACGGGACAGAGGCAGTATTTT. Supplemented by reference TRBV7-2 and TRBJ2-3, the full variable domain reads GAGVSQSPSNKVTEKGKDVELRCDPISGHTALYWYRQSLGQGLEFLIYFQGNSAPDKSGLPSDRFSAERTGGSVSTLTIQRTQQEDSAVYLCASSLTGQRQYFGPGTRLTVL.

V usage is TRBV29-1 and J usage is TRBJ2-7; weak D call: TRBD1 (6 bases). CDR1 is SQVTM, CDR2 ANQGSEA, per germline. Trimming removed 3 bases at V and 0 bases at J, with 9 bases between. CDR3 length: 13 amino acids. The CDR3 is CSVETGSSYEQYF. The CDR3 coding sequence is TGCAGCGTTGAGACAGGTAGCTCCTACGAGCAGTACTTC.

This chain links TRBV4-1 with TRBJ1-5; unclear D gene. The CDR3 spans 14 residues. Germline CDR1 is MGHRA and CDR2 is YSYEKL. Trimming shortened V by 0 bases and J by 7 bases, and 10 bases separated the two germline ends. CDR3: CASSQDYPPQPQHF. The DNA of the CDR3 is TGCGCCAGCAGCCAAGATTACCCCCCCCAGCCCCAGCATTTT.

V and J are TRBV24-1 and TRBJ1-2, with D unclear. Germline CDR1 and CDR2: KGHDR and SFDVKD. V lost 1 base to trimming and J lost 4 bases, with 9 bases between them. This CDR3 is built from 14 residues. The chain's CDR3 is CATSDFLTPYGYTF. The CDR3 coding sequence is TGTGCCACCAGTGATTTTCTCACACCCTATGGCTACACCTTC.

This sequence joins TRBV9 and TRBJ1-3; 10 bases agree with TRBD1. The CDR3 covers 14 residues. The V gene's germline CDR1 is SGDLS and CDR2 YYNGEE. V shed 2 bases and J 7 bases; nucleotides not matched to a gene: 3. The CDR3 coding sequence is TGTGCCAGCAGCGTGTCGGGACAGGGGAACACCATATATTTT. It yields the protein CASSVSGQGNTIYF.

The CDR3 spells CASSLRQTGSPEAFF. The CDR3 DNA sequence: TGTGCCAGCAGCTTAAGGCAAACAGGGAGCCCTGAAGCTTTCTTT. The chain combines TRBV5-4 with TRBJ1-1; weak D call: TRBD1 (6 bases). Trimming pared 2 bases from V and 6 bases from J, leaving 17 bases between. Germline-derived CDR1 and CDR2 are SGHNT and YYREEE (reference sequence). The CDR3 length is 15 residues. Based on the CDR3 plus reference TRBV5-4 and TRBJ1-1, the full variable domain is ETGVTQSPTHLIKTRGQQVTLRCSSQSGHNTVSWYQQALGQGPQFIFQYYREEENGRGNFPPRFSGLQFPNYSSELNVNALELDDSALYLCASSLRQTGSPEAFFGQGTRLTVV.

This clone was found a few times. This chain joins TRBV27 and TRBJ1-2; 9 bases match TRBD1. The CDR3 length is 14 residues. Germline V CDR1 and CDR2: MNHEY, SMNVEV (reference sequence). The J segment lost 3 bases and the V segment lost 6 bases, leaving 5 bases of the junction unmatched. This chain's CDR3 is CASSQTGGYYGYTF. The CDR3 region has the DNA TGTGCCAGCAGCCAGACAGGGGGATACTATGGCTACACCTTC.

The chain uses TRBV5-1 and TRBJ1-1, with 7 positions matching TRBD1. CDR3 length equals 16 residues. Germline CDR1 and CDR2: SGHRS and YFSETQ. Losses at the gene ends were 3 bases for V and 0 bases for J; bases not matched to a gene: 8. CDR3 DNA sequence: TGCGCCAGCAGCTCTGGACAGGTAACAATGAACACTGAAGCTTTCTTT. It is translated as CASSSGQVTMNTEAFF.

This chain joins TRBV6-5 and TRBJ1-5, with TRBD1 matching over 10 bases. Germline CDR1 and CDR2: MNHEY and SVGAGI. Trimming cost V 7 bases and J 4 bases; bases outside gene matches: 4. This CDR3 has 14 amino acids. The CDR3 sequence: CASTPGQGNQPQHF. The CDR3 DNA is TGTGCCAGCACCCCGGGACAGGGGAATCAGCCCCAGCATTTT.

In this sample, this clone turned up a few times. The chain uses TRBV7-3 and TRBJ2-7, with D hard to call. TRBJ2-5 matches the DNA end more closely, so the J call is doubtful. Germline CDR1 and CDR2: SGHTA and FQGTGA. This CDR3 spans 12 amino acids. CDR3 amino acids: CASSSLTGTQYF. CDR3 in DNA: TGTGCCAGCAGCTCCCTCACCGGGACCCAGTACTTC.